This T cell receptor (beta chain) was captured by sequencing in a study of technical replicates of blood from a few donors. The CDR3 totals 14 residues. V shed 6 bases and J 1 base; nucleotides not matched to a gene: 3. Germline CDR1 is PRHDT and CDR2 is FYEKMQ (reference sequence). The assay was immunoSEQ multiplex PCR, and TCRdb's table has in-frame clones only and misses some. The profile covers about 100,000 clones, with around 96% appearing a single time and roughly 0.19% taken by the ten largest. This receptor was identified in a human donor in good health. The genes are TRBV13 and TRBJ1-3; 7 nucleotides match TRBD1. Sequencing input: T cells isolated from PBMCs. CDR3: CASRTGISGNTIYF. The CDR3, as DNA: TGTGCCAGCAGGACAGGGATATCTGGAAACACCATATATTTT.